The rows below give T cell receptor beta chains drawn from one sample of a study of T cell responses to AZD1222 COVID-19 vaccine. Sequencing was performed with immunoSEQ multiplex PCR; in TCRdb, only in-frame clones are kept and a portion is missing. The sample comprises more than 70,000 clones, approximately 83% of which are singletons, and roughly 7.9% rests with the top ten. This specimen was peripheral blood, taken on day 0 of AZD1222 vaccination. These receptors all stem from an adult in good health. The CDR3 runs from the conserved cysteine through the conserved F or W. D genes are given only for firm matches. For some rows the clone size is stated as once, few or many, or as a class when expanded; others skip it.

length: 11
J: TRBJ1-5
V: TRBV19
size: NA
D: NA
DNA: TGTGCCAGTAGGATATATGAGACCCAGCATTTT
CDR3: CASRIYETQHF

length: 14
J: TRBJ2-7
V: TRBV3-1/TRBV3-2
size: NA
D: NA
DNA: TGTGCCAGCAGCCCGGACAGGAGGGCCTACGAGCAGTACTTC
CDR3: CASSPDRRAYEQYF

length: 16
J: TRBJ2-1
V: TRBV7-3
size: NA
D: NA
DNA: TGTGCCAGCAGCTTAATCGGCGGGCCTACCTACAATGAGCAGTTCTTC
CDR3: CASSLIGGPTYNEQFF

length: 18
J: TRBJ1-5
V: TRBV19
size: NA
D: NA
DNA: TGTGCCAGTAGTATACCCGGGACCGATTTCCATAGCAATCAGCCCCAGCATTTT
CDR3: CASSIPGTDFHSNQPQHF

length: 18
J: TRBJ2-6
V: TRBV5-1
size: NA
D: TRBD1
DNA: TGCGCCAGCAGCTTGGTAGGGACAGGGGGAGCCGGGGCCAACGTCCTGACTTTC
CDR3: CASSLVGTGGAGANVLTF

length: 16
J: TRBJ1-2
V: TRBV5-1
size: NA
D: TRBD1
DNA: TGCGCCAGCAGCTTGAATCCGGGACAGGCGAACTCTGGCTACACCTTC
CDR3: CASSLNPGQANSGYTF

length: 13
J: TRBJ2-2
V: TRBV18
size: NA
D: NA
DNA: TGTGCCAGCTCACCAGACTTGACCGGGGAGCTGTTTTTT
CDR3: CASSPDLTGELFF

length: 14
J: TRBJ2-6
V: TRBV5-1
size: NA
D: NA
DNA: TGCGCCAGCGGGGGGGCAAATGGGGCCAACGTCCTGACTTTC
CDR3: CASGGANGANVLTF

length: 13
J: TRBJ1-5
V: TRBV16
size: NA
D: NA
DNA: TGTGCCAGCAGCCCCCGGGGCAATCAGCCCCAGCATTTT
CDR3: CASSPRGNQPQHF

length: 13
J: TRBJ1-5
V: TRBV19
size: NA
D: NA
DNA: TGTGCCAGTAGGGGTGCAGTTGGTCAGCCCCAGCATTTT
CDR3: CASRGAVGQPQHF

length: 16
J: TRBJ2-3
V: TRBV7-2
size: NA
D: NA
DNA: TGTGCCAGCAGCTTAGTTGCGGGGCAATACACAGATACGCAGTATTTT
CDR3: CASSLVAGQYTDTQYF

length: 15
J: TRBJ2-7
V: TRBV15
size: NA
D: TRBD2
DNA: TGTGCCACCAGCAGAGCAATAGCGGGGTCGTTGGAGCAGTACTTC
CDR3: CATSRAIAGSLEQYF

length: 11
J: TRBJ2-7
V: TRBV20-1
size: NA
D: NA
DNA: TGCAGTGCTAGGGTTGAATACGAGCAGTACTTC
CDR3: CSARVEYEQYF

length: 13
J: TRBJ2-5
V: TRBV4-3
size: NA
D: NA
DNA: TGCGCCAGCAGCCTCCTCGTTCAAGAGACCCAGTACTTC
CDR3: CASSLLVQETQYF

length: 13
J: TRBJ2-5
V: TRBV6-5
size: once
D: NA
DNA: TGTGCCAGCAGTTACTCGGGGTCCCCCTCCCAGTACTTC
CDR3: CASSYSGSPSQYF

length: 15
J: TRBJ2-7
V: TRBV30
size: NA
D: NA
DNA: TGTGCCTGGAGTGAACTCGGGACCCATGGGTACGAGCAGTACTTC
CDR3: CAWSELGTHGYEQYF

length: 15
J: TRBJ2-7
V: TRBV28
size: NA
D: TRBD2
DNA: TGTGCCAGCCTTCCGGGTAGCGGGAGGGCCTACGAGCAGTACTTC
CDR3: CASLPGSGRAYEQYF

length: 12
J: TRBJ1-1
V: TRBV29-1
size: NA
D: NA
DNA: TGCAGCGTGGCTCTGGGGGACACTGAAGCTTTCTTT
CDR3: CSVALGDTEAFF

length: 15
J: TRBJ1-1
V: TRBV24-1
size: NA
D: TRBD1
DNA: TGTGCCACCAGCGGGACAGGGGGCCTTAACACTGAAGCTTTCTTT
CDR3: CATSGTGGLNTEAFF

length: 12
J: TRBJ1-2
V: TRBV7-2
size: NA
D: NA
DNA: TGTGCCAGCAGCCCCACAGTGTTGGGCTACACCTTC
CDR3: CASSPTVLGYTF

length: 12
J: TRBJ1-2
V: TRBV7-2
size: NA
D: NA
DNA: TGTGCCAGCAGCTTAGTAGGTGTGGGCTACACCTTC
CDR3: CASSLVGVGYTF

length: 12
J: TRBJ1-4
V: TRBV30
size: few
D: TRBD1
DNA: TGTGCCTGGAAGAGTGCAGGGGGAAAACTGTTTTTT
CDR3: CAWKSAGGKLFF

length: 16
J: TRBJ2-1
V: TRBV5-1
size: NA
D: NA
DNA: TGCGCCAGCAGCTTGGCTGCGGGTATAGCGATCAATGAGCAGTTCTTC
CDR3: CASSLAAGIAINEQFF

length: 15
J: TRBJ2-2
V: TRBV5-5
size: NA
D: NA
DNA: TGTGCCAGCAGCCCCGCCCGGGGGTACACCGGGGAGCTGTTTTTT
CDR3: CASSPARGYTGELFF

length: 15
J: TRBJ1-3
V: TRBV28
size: NA
D: NA
DNA: TGTGCCAGCAGCCAGGATATCTGGGAAGGAAACACCATATATTTT
CDR3: CASSQDIWEGNTIYF

length: 13
J: TRBJ2-1
V: TRBV2
size: NA
D: TRBD2
DNA: TGTGCCAGCAGCGAGGGACTAGCCTCTGAGCAGTTCTTC
CDR3: CASSEGLASEQFF

length: 16
J: TRBJ1-2
V: TRBV18
size: NA
D: TRBD1
DNA: TGTGCCAGCTCACCCCAGACAGGGGAATCTAACTATGGCTACACCTTC
CDR3: CASSPQTGESNYGYTF

length: 16
J: TRBJ1-3
V: TRBV4-3
size: once
D: NA
DNA: TGCGCCAGCAGCCAACAGAAGGGATCCTCTGGAAACACCATATATTTT
CDR3: CASSQQKGSSGNTIYF

length: 15
J: TRBJ2-7
V: TRBV28
size: NA
D: TRBD2
DNA: TGTGCCAGCAGTTCCCCGGGGGGTAGAGCCTACGAGCAGTACTTC
CDR3: CASSSPGGRAYEQYF

length: 16
J: TRBJ2-5
V: TRBV5-8
size: once
D: TRBD1
DNA: TGTGCCAGCAGCTTTGTCTACAGGGGGAACGTGGAGACCCAGTACTTC
CDR3: CASSFVYRGNVETQYF

length: 14
J: TRBJ2-1
V: TRBV6-2/TRBV6-3
size: NA
D: TRBD2
DNA: TGTGCCAGCAGTGGTCTAGCGGGAGTAAATGAGCAGTTCTTC
CDR3: CASSGLAGVNEQFF

length: 19
J: TRBJ2-3
V: TRBV9
size: NA
D: TRBD2
DNA: TGTGCCAGCAGCGCGCCACTAGCGGGAGGCCTCCACCCCACAGATACGCAGTATTTT
CDR3: CASSAPLAGGLHPTDTQYF

length: 14
J: TRBJ2-1
V: TRBV5-1
size: NA
D: NA
DNA: TGCGCCAGCAGCACACAGCCGGGGAGCGATGAGCAGTTCTTC
CDR3: CASSTQPGSDEQFF

length: 13
J: TRBJ1-6
V: TRBV10-3
size: NA
D: NA
DNA: TGTGCCATCAGTGAGTTGCTGGCGGCACCCCTCCACTTT
CDR3: CAISELLAAPLHF

length: 15
J: TRBJ2-1
V: TRBV5-1
size: NA
D: NA
DNA: TGCGCCAGCAGGCTGGGTGACAGCTCCTACAATGAGCAGTTCTTC
CDR3: CASRLGDSSYNEQFF

length: 17
J: TRBJ1-3
V: TRBV3-1/TRBV3-2
size: NA
D: NA
DNA: TGTGCCAGCAGCCCAATCGGGGGACCCCGGGAGGGAAACACCATATATTTT
CDR3: CASSPIGGPREGNTIYF

length: 15
J: TRBJ2-1
V: TRBV7-2
size: NA
D: TRBD2
DNA: TGTGCCAGCAGCCGTACGGGACTAGCGTCACAAGAGCAGTTCTTC
CDR3: CASSRTGLASQEQFF

length: 18
J: TRBJ2-5
V: TRBV5-1
size: NA
D: TRBD2
DNA: TGCGCCAGCAGCTTAGTTACCGGGACTAGCGGGGCCCAAGGGACCCAGTACTTC
CDR3: CASSLVTGTSGAQGTQYF

length: 16
J: TRBJ2-7
V: TRBV5-5
size: NA
D: NA
DNA: TGTGCCAGCAGGAAGCAACCGGTAGGGGGAGCCTACGAGCAGTACTTC
CDR3: CASRKQPVGGAYEQYF

length: 14
J: TRBJ2-7
V: TRBV5-1
size: few
D: NA
DNA: TGCGCCAGCAGCTTGGACGGCAGGGAGTACGAGCAGTACTTC
CDR3: CASSLDGREYEQYF

length: 15
J: TRBJ2-5
V: TRBV5-4
size: NA
D: NA
DNA: TGTGCCAGCAGCCTACCGGGGGATCGGCAAGAGACCCAGTACTTC
CDR3: CASSLPGDRQETQYF

length: 14
J: TRBJ1-2
V: TRBV11-2
size: few
D: NA
DNA: TGTGCCAGCAGCCGAGGCGGTTCCTCCTATGGCTACACCTTC
CDR3: CASSRGGSSYGYTF

length: 19
J: TRBJ2-7
V: TRBV3-1/TRBV3-2
size: NA
D: TRBD2
DNA: TGTGCCAGCAGCCTAATGGGACTAGCGGGACTCGAGTTGGTCGACGAGCAGTACTTC
CDR3: CASSLMGLAGLELVDEQYF

length: 14
J: TRBJ2-7
V: TRBV6-5
size: NA
D: NA
DNA: TGTGCCAGCAGTCCAACTGCGCGCTCCTACGAGCAGTACTTC
CDR3: CASSPTARSYEQYF

length: 15
J: TRBJ2-1
V: TRBV4-1
size: NA
D: TRBD2
DNA: TGCGCCAGCAGCCAAGGGACTAGCGGGAGAGTTGAGCAGTTCTTC
CDR3: CASSQGTSGRVEQFF

length: 15
J: TRBJ1-5
V: TRBV29-1
size: NA
D: TRBD1
DNA: TGCAGCGTTGAAGTAACAGGGGAAGGCAATCAGCCCCAGCATTTT
CDR3: CSVEVTGEGNQPQHF

length: 16
J: TRBJ2-5
V: TRBV9
size: NA
D: TRBD2
DNA: TGTGCCAGCAGCGTAAGTACTAGCGGGAGTGGAGAGACCCAGTACTTC
CDR3: CASSVSTSGSGETQYF

length: 14
J: TRBJ2-7
V: TRBV6-5
size: NA
D: NA
DNA: TGTGCCAGCAGTCAGGGGAGCACCTCCTACGAGCAGTACTTC
CDR3: CASSQGSTSYEQYF

length: 13
J: TRBJ1-2
V: TRBV5-5
size: NA
D: NA
DNA: TGTGCCAGCAGTAGGGACGGGGACTATGGCTACACCTTC
CDR3: CASSRDGDYGYTF

length: 15
J: TRBJ2-1
V: TRBV5-6
size: NA
D: NA
DNA: TGTGCCAGCAGCTTTGGAGGGGGGGCCTACAATGAGCAGTTCTTC
CDR3: CASSFGGGAYNEQFF

length: 13
J: TRBJ1-5
V: TRBV6-5
size: NA
D: NA
DNA: TGTGCCAGCAGTACAGGGTCGGGTCAGCCCCAGCATTTT
CDR3: CASSTGSGQPQHF

length: 11
J: TRBJ2-2
V: TRBV12-3/TRBV12-4
size: NA
D: NA
DNA: TGTGCCAGCAGTTTTATCGGGGAGCTGTTTTTT
CDR3: CASSFIGELFF

length: 14
J: TRBJ1-3
V: TRBV7-9
size: once
D: TRBD1
DNA: TGTGCCAGCAGCGAGACAGGGGAGGGAAACACCATATATTTT
CDR3: CASSETGEGNTIYF

length: 15
J: TRBJ2-3
V: TRBV2
size: NA
D: TRBD1
DNA: TGTGCCAGCAGCAGACAGGGGGTCAACACAGATACGCAGTATTTT
CDR3: CASSRQGVNTDTQYF